This T cell receptor (beta chain) was profiled in a study of blood T cell repertoires in COVID-19. Study-level information: From the United States, Italy and Spain came samples of acute and convalescent COVID-19.

In the original processing: Reference gene primer amplification yielded estimated nucleated cell counts. TCRdb's copy holds only in-frame clones and misses some; the assay was immunoSEQ multiplex PCR. The V and J calls and clone size come from that table; D and trimming were worked out from the DNA. Among around 260,000 clones listed, about 81% were seen once. The V segment lost 4 bases and the J segment 9 bases; nucleotides outside the gene matches: 3. The germline V gene has CDR1 MGHDK and CDR2 SYGVNS. This CDR3 region has 12 residues. This TCR was sampled from a man aged 25-45 years with acute COVID-19. The rearrangement links TRBV25-1 to TRBJ1-2; TRBD1 aligns across 9 bases. Sequencing used PBMCs or T cells enriched from blood (not recorded which). As DNA, the CDR3 is TGTGCCAGCAGTGGGGGACAGGGACGCTACACCTTC. Residues: CASSGGQGRYTF.